This TCR beta chain was identified in a study of T cell responses to AZD1222 COVID-19 vaccine. Comment on this clone: Its matching antigen is unknown.

The data were produced by immunoSEQ multiplex PCR, yet TCRdb's version contains in-frame clones alone and is incomplete. The sample contains roughly 110,000 clones, approximately 90% of which appear only once. Whether given at about 4 or about 12 weeks, second doses were pooled. The CDR3 spans 14 residues. The germline V gene has CDR1 SGDLS and CDR2 YYNGEE. V was pared by 4 bases and J by 3 bases, with 14 bases between. Study outcomes and limitations: Most donors were white British, females outnumbered males, and clonal diversity was possibly underestimated.

This TCR was recovered from an adult who received the AZD1222 COVID-19 vaccine. Sequencing used peripheral blood, obtained 28 days after the second AZD1222 dose. The chain employs TRBV9 and TRBJ2-7; D ambiguous. The CDR3 DNA sequence: TGTGCCAGCAGCCCGGCTGGGGTTGGCTACGAGCAGTACTTC. This sequence encodes CASSPAGVGYEQYF. The variable domain in full, with the rest retrieved from reference TRBV9 and TRBJ2-7, is DSGVTQTPKHLITATGQRVTLRCSPRSGDLSVYWYQQSLDQGLQFLIQYYNGEERAKGNILERFSAQQFPDLHSELNLSSLELGDSALYFCASSPAGVGYEQYFGPGTRLTVT.